This TCR beta chain appears in the sequencing data of a study of cytomegalovirus exposure and HLA in healthy donors. Both 60 Vbeta primers and 13 Jbeta primers went into the PCR. The repertoire was sequenced with immunoSEQ multiplex PCR; TCRdb's copy has only in-frame clones and lacks some. Here the sample spans fewer than 200,000 clones, around 82% being singletons. Germline CDR1 MNHEY, CDR2 SMNVEV (reference sequence). Unmatched junction bases numbered 11, after V lost 5 bases and J lost 2 bases. The CDR3 has 18 residues. This chain connects TRBV27 to TRBJ2-7; 14 positions agree with TRBD2. Sequences were obtained from PBMCs. This TCR derives from a man in his sixties in good health and CMV-seronegative. CDR3 coding DNA: TGTGCCAGCAGTCCATATCGGGGACTAGCGGGAGAGACCTACGAGCAGTACTTC. This gives the protein CASSPYRGLAGETYEQYF.